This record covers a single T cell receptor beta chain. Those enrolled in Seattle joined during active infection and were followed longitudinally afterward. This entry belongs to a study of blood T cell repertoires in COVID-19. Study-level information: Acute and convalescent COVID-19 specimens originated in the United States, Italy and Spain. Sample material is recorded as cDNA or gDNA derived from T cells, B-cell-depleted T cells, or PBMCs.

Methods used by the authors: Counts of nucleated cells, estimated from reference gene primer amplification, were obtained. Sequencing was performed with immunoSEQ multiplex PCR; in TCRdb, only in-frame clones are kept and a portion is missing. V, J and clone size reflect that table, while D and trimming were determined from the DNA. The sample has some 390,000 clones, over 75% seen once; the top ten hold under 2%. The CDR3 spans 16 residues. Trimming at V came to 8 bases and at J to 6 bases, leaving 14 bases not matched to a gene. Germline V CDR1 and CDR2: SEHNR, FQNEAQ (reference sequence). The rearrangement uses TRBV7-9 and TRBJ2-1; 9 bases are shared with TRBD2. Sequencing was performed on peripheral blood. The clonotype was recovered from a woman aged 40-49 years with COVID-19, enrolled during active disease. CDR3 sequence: CASAYPGTSLSNEQFF. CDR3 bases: TGTGCCAGCGCTTACCCCGGGACTAGCCTATCCAATGAGCAGTTCTTC.